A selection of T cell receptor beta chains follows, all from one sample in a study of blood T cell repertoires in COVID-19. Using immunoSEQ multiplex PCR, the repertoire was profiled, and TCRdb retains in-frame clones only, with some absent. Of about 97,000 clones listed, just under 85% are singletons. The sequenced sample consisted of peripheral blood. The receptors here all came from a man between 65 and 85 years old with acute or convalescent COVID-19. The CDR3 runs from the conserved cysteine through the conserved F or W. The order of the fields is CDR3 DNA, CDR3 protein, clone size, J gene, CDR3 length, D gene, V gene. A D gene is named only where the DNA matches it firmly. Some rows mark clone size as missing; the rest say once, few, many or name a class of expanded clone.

CDR3nt: TGTGCCAGCAGTGTCGAATGGGGGGGAGGTTTTGGCTACACCTTC; CDR3aa: CASSVEWGGGFGYTF; abundance: .; j_gene: TRBJ1-2; len: 15; d_gene: .; v_gene: TRBV2
CDR3nt: TGTGCCAGCAGTCGTCAGGGGGCGGGGACCGGGGAGCTGTTTTTT; CDR3aa: CASSRQGAGTGELFF; abundance: .; j_gene: TRBJ2-2; len: 15; d_gene: TRBD1; v_gene: TRBV6-2/TRBV6-3
CDR3nt: TGTGCCAGCAGTTGGGGGGGCCGGGAGACCCAGTACTTC; CDR3aa: CASSWGGRETQYF; abundance: few; j_gene: TRBJ2-5; len: 13; d_gene: .; v_gene: TRBV9
CDR3nt: TGTGCCAGCAGCGTACGGGACAGGGCTCCTCCGCCCCTCCACTTT; CDR3aa: CASSVRDRAPPPLHF; abundance: few; j_gene: TRBJ1-6; len: 15; d_gene: TRBD1; v_gene: TRBV9
CDR3nt: TGCGCCAGCAGCCAAGATCCCTACGGGAGCTCCTATAATTCACCCCTCCACTTT; CDR3aa: CASSQDPYGSSYNSPLHF; abundance: once; j_gene: TRBJ1-6; len: 18; d_gene: .; v_gene: TRBV4-3
CDR3nt: TGTGCCACCAGCAGAGGACAGGGGGACAATGAGCAGTTCTTC; CDR3aa: CATSRGQGDNEQFF; abundance: medium-sized; j_gene: TRBJ2-1; len: 14; d_gene: TRBD1; v_gene: TRBV15
CDR3nt: TGTGCCATCAGTGAGTCCCGGACTACCTCGGGGGAGACCCAGTACTTC; CDR3aa: CAISESRTTSGETQYF; abundance: .; j_gene: TRBJ2-5; len: 16; d_gene: .; v_gene: TRBV10-3
CDR3nt: TGTGCCAGTAGTATGGCTACGGGTCGTAATTCACCCCTCCACTTT; CDR3aa: CASSMATGRNSPLHF; abundance: .; j_gene: TRBJ1-6; len: 15; d_gene: .; v_gene: TRBV19
CDR3nt: TGCGCCAGCAGCTGGGGGGGGACCTACGAGCAGTACTTC; CDR3aa: CASSWGGTYEQYF; abundance: .; j_gene: TRBJ2-7; len: 13; d_gene: TRBD2; v_gene: TRBV5-1
CDR3nt: TGTGCCAGTAGTATTGTTGCAGGGAGGTTCTATGGCTACACCTTC; CDR3aa: CASSIVAGRFYGYTF; abundance: .; j_gene: TRBJ1-2; len: 15; d_gene: .; v_gene: TRBV19
CDR3nt: TGTGCCAGCAGCCCACACCAGGGACAGGGGAACACCGGGGAGCTGTTTTTT; CDR3aa: CASSPHQGQGNTGELFF; abundance: .; j_gene: TRBJ2-2; len: 17; d_gene: TRBD1; v_gene: TRBV11-2
CDR3nt: TGTGCCACCAGTGATAGGGGGACAGGGGAATTAGATGGCTACACCTTC; CDR3aa: CATSDRGTGELDGYTF; abundance: .; j_gene: TRBJ1-2; len: 16; d_gene: TRBD1; v_gene: TRBV24-1
CDR3nt: TGCGCCAGCAGTGAGTCGAGTAGATCGGAGACCCAGTACTTC; CDR3aa: CASSESSRSETQYF; abundance: .; j_gene: TRBJ2-5; len: 14; d_gene: .; v_gene: TRBV10-2
CDR3nt: TGTGCCAGCAGTCCAAGACGACAGGGAGATGAGCAGTTCTTC; CDR3aa: CASSPRRQGDEQFF; abundance: .; j_gene: TRBJ2-1; len: 14; d_gene: TRBD1; v_gene: TRBV28